This TCR beta chain was sequenced in a study of T cell repertoires in cytomegalovirus infection. Overall study findings and caveats: The study identified carriers of CMV plus the relevant HLA from cumulative public TCR beta family frequency. Ex vivo responses were dominated by HLA-C-restricted CMV-specific TCR beta clonotypes.

As concerns this clonotype: Its antigen is currently unknown.

TCRdb reanalysed the reads using MiXCR and keeps one entry per CDR3 protein. The sample lists 54,000 or so distinct CDR3 sequences; 25% to 40% were seen once. The CDR3 sequence is 13 residues long. Between the trimmed V and J ends, which lost 0 bases and 0 bases, there was a span of 2 bases. This clonotype originated in a human donor in good health (CMV status not recorded). Some clones in this sample may be carry-over from other donors' samples. The gene calls are TRBV12-3 or TRBV12-4 and TRBJ1-1, with no clear D. The sequenced sample consisted of PBMCs, sequenced either directly or after in vitro stimulation (not recorded which). The CDR3 region is CASSLAMNTEAFF. Here the CDR3 DNA reads TGTGCCAGCAGTTTAGCGATGAACACTGAAGCTTTCTTT.